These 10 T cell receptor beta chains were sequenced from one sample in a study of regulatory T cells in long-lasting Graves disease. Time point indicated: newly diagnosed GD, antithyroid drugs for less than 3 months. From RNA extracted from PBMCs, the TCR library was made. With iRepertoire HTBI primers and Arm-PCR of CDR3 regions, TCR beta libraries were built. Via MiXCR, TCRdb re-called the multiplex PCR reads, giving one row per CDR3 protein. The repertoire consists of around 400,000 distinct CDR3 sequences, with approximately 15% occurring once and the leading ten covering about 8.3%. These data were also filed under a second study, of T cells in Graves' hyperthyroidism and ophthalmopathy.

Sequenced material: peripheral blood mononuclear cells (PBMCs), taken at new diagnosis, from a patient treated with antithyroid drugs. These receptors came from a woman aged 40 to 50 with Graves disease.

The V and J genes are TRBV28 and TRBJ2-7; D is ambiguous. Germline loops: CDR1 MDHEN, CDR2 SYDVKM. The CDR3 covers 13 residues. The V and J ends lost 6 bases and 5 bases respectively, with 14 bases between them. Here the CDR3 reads CASRPPLFHEQYF. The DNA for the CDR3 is TGTGCCAGCAGGCCGCCCCTGTTCCACGAGCAGTACTTC. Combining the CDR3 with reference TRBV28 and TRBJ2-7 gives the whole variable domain DVKVTQSSRYLVKRTGEKVFLECVQDMDHENMFWYRQDPGLGLRLIYFSYDVKMKEKGDIPEGYSVSREKKERFSLILESASTNQTSMYLCASRPPLFHEQYFGPGTRLTVT.

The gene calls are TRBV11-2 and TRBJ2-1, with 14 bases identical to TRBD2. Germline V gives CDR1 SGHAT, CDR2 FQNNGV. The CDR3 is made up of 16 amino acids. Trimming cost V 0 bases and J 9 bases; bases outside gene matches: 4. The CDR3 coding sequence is TGTGCCAGCAGCTTAGAGGGGACTAGCGGGAGTGGTGAGCAGTTCTTC. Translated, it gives CASSLEGTSGSGEQFF.

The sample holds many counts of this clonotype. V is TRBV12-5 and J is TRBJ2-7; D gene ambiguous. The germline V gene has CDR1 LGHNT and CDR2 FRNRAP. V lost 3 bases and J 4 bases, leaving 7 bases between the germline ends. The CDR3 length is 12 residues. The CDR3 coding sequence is TGTGCTAGTGGTTTCGGGCAGTACGAGCAGTACTTC. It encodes CASGFGQYEQYF.

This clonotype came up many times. The CDR3 DNA is TGCAGCGTTGGTGCTAGTGGGTACACCGGGGAGCTGTTTTTT. Its translation: CSVGASGYTGELFF. J is TRBJ2-2 and V is TRBV29-1; D gene uncertain. The CDR3 is 14 amino acids. Germline V gives CDR1 SQVTM, CDR2 ANQGSEA. V gave up 4 bases and J gave up 3 bases, with 12 bases separating them.

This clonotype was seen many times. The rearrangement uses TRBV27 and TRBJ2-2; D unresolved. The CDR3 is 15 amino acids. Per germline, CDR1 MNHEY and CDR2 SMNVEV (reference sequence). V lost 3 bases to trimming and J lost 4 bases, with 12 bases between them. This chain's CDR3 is CASSLLGSGTGELFF. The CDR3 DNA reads TGTGCCAGCAGTTTGTTGGGATCTGGCACCGGGGAGCTGTTTTTT.

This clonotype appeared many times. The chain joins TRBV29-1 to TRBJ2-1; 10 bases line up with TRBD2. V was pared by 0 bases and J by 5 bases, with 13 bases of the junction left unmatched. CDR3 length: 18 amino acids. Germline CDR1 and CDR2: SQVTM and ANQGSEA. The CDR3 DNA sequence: TGCAGCGTTGAAGATACCCTTTTAACTAGCGGGATAAACAATGAGCAGTTCTTC. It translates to CSVEDTLLTSGINNEQFF.

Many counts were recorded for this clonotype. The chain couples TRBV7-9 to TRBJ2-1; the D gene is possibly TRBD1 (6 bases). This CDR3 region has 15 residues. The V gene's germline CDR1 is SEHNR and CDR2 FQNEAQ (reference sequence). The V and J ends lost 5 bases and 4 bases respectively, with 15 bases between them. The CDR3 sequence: CASSVRDTRYNEQFF. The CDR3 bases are TGTGCCAGCAGCGTCCGGGACACCAGATACAATGAGCAGTTCTTC.

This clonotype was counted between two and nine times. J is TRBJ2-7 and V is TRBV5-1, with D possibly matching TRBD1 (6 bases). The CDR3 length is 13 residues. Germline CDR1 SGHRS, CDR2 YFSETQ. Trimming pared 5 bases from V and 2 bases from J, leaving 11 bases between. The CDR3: CASRIQGTYEQYF. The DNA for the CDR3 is TGCGCCAGCAGGATTCAGGGGACCTACGAGCAGTACTTC.

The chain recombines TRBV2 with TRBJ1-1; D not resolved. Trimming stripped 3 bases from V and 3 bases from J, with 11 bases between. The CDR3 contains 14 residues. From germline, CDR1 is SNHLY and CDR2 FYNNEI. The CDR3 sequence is CASSDRARDTEAFF. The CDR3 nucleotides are TGTGCCAGCAGTGATCGGGCGAGGGACACTGAAGCTTTCTTT. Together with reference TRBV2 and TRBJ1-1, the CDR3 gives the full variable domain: EPEVTQTPSHQVTQMGQEVILRCVPISNHLYFYWYRQILGQKVEFLVSFYNNEISEKSEIFDDQFSVERPDGSNFTLKIRSTKLEDSAMYFCASSDRARDTEAFFGQGTRLTVV.

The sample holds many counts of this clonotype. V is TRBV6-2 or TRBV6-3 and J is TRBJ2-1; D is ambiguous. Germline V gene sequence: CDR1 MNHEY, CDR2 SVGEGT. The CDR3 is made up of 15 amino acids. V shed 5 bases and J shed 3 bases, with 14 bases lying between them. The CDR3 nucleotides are TGTGCCAGCAGTGAGTACAGTGCAAGCTACAATGAGCAGTTCTTC. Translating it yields CASSEYSASYNEQFF.